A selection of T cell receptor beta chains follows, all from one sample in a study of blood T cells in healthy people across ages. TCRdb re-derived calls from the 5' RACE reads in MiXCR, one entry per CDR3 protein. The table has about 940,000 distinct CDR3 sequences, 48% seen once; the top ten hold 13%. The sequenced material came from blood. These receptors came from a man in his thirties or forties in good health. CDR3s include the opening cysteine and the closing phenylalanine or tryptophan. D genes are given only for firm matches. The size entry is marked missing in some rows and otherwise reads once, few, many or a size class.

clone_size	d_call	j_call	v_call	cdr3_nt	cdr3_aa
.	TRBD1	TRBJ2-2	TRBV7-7	TGTGCTAGCAGGTCAGGGGGCTCCGGGGAGCTGTTTTTT	CASRSGGSGELFF
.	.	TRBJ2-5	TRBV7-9	TGTGCCAGCAGCTTAGCAGGACGCATAGAGACCCAGTACTTC	CASSLAGRIETQYF
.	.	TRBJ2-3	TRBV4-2	TGTGCCAGCAGCCCCAGTAGCGCCACAGATACGCAGTATTTT	CASSPSSATDTQYF
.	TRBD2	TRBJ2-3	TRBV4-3	TGCGCCAGCAGCCAAGTATCAGCGGGAGTTTCCCCCACAGATACGCAGTATTTT	CASSQVSAGVSPTDTQYF
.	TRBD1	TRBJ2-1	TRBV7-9	TGTGCCAGCAGCTCGGACAGGGGAGGGCCTGAGCAGTTCTTC	CASSSDRGGPEQFF
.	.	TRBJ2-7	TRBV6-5	TGTGCCAGCAGCAGAGGACAACTATCCTACGAGCAGTACTTC	CASSRGQLSYEQYF
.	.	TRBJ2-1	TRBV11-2	TGTGCCAGCAGCCGATTACAGGGAAAGGAATCCTACAATGAGCAGTTCTTC	CASSRLQGKESYNEQFF
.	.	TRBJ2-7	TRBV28	TGTGCCAGCAATCGCGGCAGGGGAGGTGAGCAGTACTTC	CASNRGRGGEQYF
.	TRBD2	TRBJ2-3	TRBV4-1	TGCGCCAGCAGCCCCGATCAGCGGGGAGCAGATACGCAGTATTTT	CASSPDQRGADTQYF
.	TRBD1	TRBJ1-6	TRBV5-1	TGCGCCAGCAGCGCGGGACAGGGGGCTTGGAATTCACCCCTCCACTTT	CASSAGQGAWNSPLHF
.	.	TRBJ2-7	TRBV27	TGTGCCAGCGGCCGGTCGCAAACCTACGAGCAGTACTTC	CASGRSQTYEQYF
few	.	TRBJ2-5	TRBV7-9	TGTGCCAGCAGCTTAATGGGCGATACCCAGTACTTC	CASSLMGDTQYF
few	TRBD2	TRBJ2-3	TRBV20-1	TGCAGTGCTAGAGATCCCAAGCGGGGGGACACAGATACGCAGTATTTT	CSARDPKRGDTDTQYF
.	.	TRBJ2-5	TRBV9	TGTGCCAGCAGCGCCCCAGGGAATCAGGGGACCCAGTACTTC	CASSAPGNQGTQYF
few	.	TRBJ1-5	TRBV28	TGTGCCAGCAGCTTGGGGGGGCGAAGTCAGCCCCAGCATTTT	CASSLGGRSQPQHF
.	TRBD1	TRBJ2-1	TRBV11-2	TGTGCCAGCGAGGGACAGCTCTACAATGAGCAGTTCTTC	CASEGQLYNEQFF
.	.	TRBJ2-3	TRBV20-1	TGCAGTGCTAGTGTTGGTGTGGGGTTAACAGATACGCAGTATTTT	CSASVGVGLTDTQYF
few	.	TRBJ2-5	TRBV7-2	TGTGCCAGCAGCTGGGCGGGACAAGAGACCCAGTACTTC	CASSWAGQETQYF
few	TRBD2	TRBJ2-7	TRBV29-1	TGCAGCGTCACGACGGGACTACACAGTTACGAGCAGTACTTC	CSVTTGLHSYEQYF
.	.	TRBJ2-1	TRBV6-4	TGTGCCAGCACCAGGACTCCCGAGCATGAGCAGTTCTTC	CASTRTPEHEQFF
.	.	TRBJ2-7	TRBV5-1	TGCGCCAGCAGCCCGCGCGGGACGGAGGACTACGAGCAGTACTTC	CASSPRGTEDYEQYF
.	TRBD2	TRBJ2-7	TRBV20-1	TGCAGTGCAATAGCGGGGGGTGGTTACGAGCAGTACTTC	CSAIAGGGYEQYF
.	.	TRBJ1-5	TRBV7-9	TGTGCCAGCAGCTTAGCGACTCTTAGCAATCAGCCCCAGCATTTT	CASSLATLSNQPQHF
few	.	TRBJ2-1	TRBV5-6	TGTGCCAGCAGCTTGTGGGTTCGGAGTGAGCAGTTCTTC	CASSLWVRSEQFF
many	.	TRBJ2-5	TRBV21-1	TGTGCCAGCAGCAAAGCGGGCCTCGTTGAGAAGACCCAGTACTTC	CASSKAGLVEKTQYF
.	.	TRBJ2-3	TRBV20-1	TGCAGTGCTAGAGACAGGGGTTGGTCAGATACGCAGTATTTT	CSARDRGWSDTQYF